One sample yielded the 20 T cell receptor beta chains listed below, sequenced in a study of OX40 agonist ivuxolimab in advanced cancers. The library was generated by the immunoSEQ multiplex PCR assay. TCRdb stores this immuneACCESS table with in-frame sequences only. Part of the clones is absent; in the studies checked, under half of the shortfall reflects unresolved V genes, and no reason is known for the rest. Counted in this sample were more than 15,000 clones; approximately 84% of them appeared once. The biggest ten clones account for about 33% of the sample. This specimen was CD4+ or CD8+ T cells sorted from blood, taken in a trial of the OX40 agonist ivuxolimab. The receptor set was obtained from an adult with an advanced solid tumor such as melanoma, head and neck, liver or kidney cancer.

The rearrangement uses TRBV11-3 and TRBJ2-1; D is uncertain. Germline CDR1 reads SGHNT; CDR2 reads YENEEA. Trimming took 1 base from V and 9 from J, leaving 13 bases between them. The CDR3 length is 14 residues. The CDR3 spells CASSLGYTRTEQFF. Here the CDR3 DNA reads TGTGCCAGCAGCTTAGGTTATACCCGTACTGAGCAGTTCTTC.

The chain combines TRBV4-2 with TRBJ1-1; tentative D call: TRBD1 (5 bases). The germline V gene encodes CDR1 LGHNA and CDR2 YNFKEQ. The ends were cut back, 0 bases at V and 0 bases at J, with 8 bases in the middle. CDR3 length: 15 amino acids. The CDR3 loop is CASSQEARVNTEAFF. Written as DNA, the CDR3 is TGTGCCAGCAGCCAAGAGGCCAGGGTGAACACTGAAGCTTTCTTT.

This clone showed up just a few times. The V call is TRBV28, the J call TRBJ2-3; 7 bases align to TRBD1. The CDR3 spans 15 residues. Germline V gives CDR1 MDHEN, CDR2 SYDVKM. With 5 bases clipped from V and 2 bases from J, the junction kept 7 bases outside the gene matches. As DNA, the CDR3 is TGTGCCAGCAGTGAAGTACAGGGGTACACAGATACGCAGTATTTT. This encodes CASSEVQGYTDTQYF. Using reference TRBV28 and TRBJ2-3 for the parts outside the CDR3, the full variable domain is DVKVTQSSRYLVKRTGEKVFLECVQDMDHENMFWYRQDPGLGLRLIYFSYDVKMKEKGDIPEGYSVSREKKERFSLILESASTNQTSMYLCASSEVQGYTDTQYFGPGTRLTVL.

The rearrangement joins TRBV6-1 to TRBJ1-6, with a weak D call TRBD1 (6 bases). Per the germline V gene, CDR1 is MNHNS and CDR2 is SASEGT. Trimming took 6 bases from V and 12 from J, leaving 18 bases between them. The CDR3 runs to 14 residues. The CDR3 sequence is CASRDTGSWGPLHF. CDR3 sequence (DNA): TGTGCCAGCAGAGATACAGGGTCCTGGGGACCCCTCCACTTT.

This clone was seen more than once but under ten times. V usage is TRBV27 and J usage is TRBJ2-7; a possible D gene is TRBD1 (5 bases). Trimming pared 5 bases from V and 3 bases from J, leaving 11 bases between. The CDR3 consists of 13 residues. CDR1 is MNHEY and CDR2 is SMNVEV in the germline V gene (reference sequence). As DNA, the CDR3 is TGTGCCAGCAGTGGGGCACCTCACTACGAGCAGTACTTC. Amino acid sequence: CASSGAPHYEQYF.

The chain combines TRBV28 with TRBJ2-7; D is unresolved. V lost 7 bases and J 7 bases, leaving 11 bases between the germline ends. This CDR3 is built from 11 residues. Per the germline V gene, CDR1 is MDHEN and CDR2 is SYDVKM. The CDR3 is CASKPVREQYF. In DNA, the CDR3 is TGTGCCAGCAAACCGGTACGGGAGCAGTACTTC.

The V gene is TRBV4-1, the J gene TRBJ2-5; 11 bases are shared with TRBD2. The CDR3 loop spans 16 amino acids. The germline V gene encodes CDR1 MGHRA and CDR2 YSYEKL. Trimming at V came to 5 bases and at J to 1 base, leaving 6 bases not matched to a gene. CDR3 sequence (DNA): TGCGCCAGCAGCTCTCGACTAGCGGGGCTCCAAGAGACCCAGTACTTC. Encoded protein: CASSSRLAGLQETQYF.

The chain carries TRBV6-1 and TRBJ1-4; tentative D call: TRBD1 (5 bases). The CDR3 sequence is 13 residues long. V was pared by 7 bases and J by 2 bases, with 8 bases between. Looked up from germline, CDR1 is MNHNS and CDR2 is SASEGT. CDR3 sequence reads: CASTGYTNEKLFF. In nucleotides, the CDR3 is TGTGCCAGCACAGGGTATACTAATGAAAAACTGTTTTTT.

The gene calls are TRBV6-1 and TRBJ2-3; TRBD2 agrees at 12 bases. The germline V gene encodes CDR1 MNHNS and CDR2 SASEGT. The J segment lost 2 bases and the V segment lost 10 bases, leaving 4 bases of the junction unmatched. The CDR3 spans 14 residues. The CDR3 is CATLAGGATDTQYF. The DNA of the CDR3 is TGTGCCACACTAGCGGGGGGCGCCACAGATACGCAGTATTTT.

This clone occurred a few times. The chain is built from TRBV10-3 and TRBJ2-5, with 11 positions matching TRBD1. V shed 5 bases, J shed 5 bases, and the junction held 4 bases outside the gene matches. CDR3 length: 14 amino acids. The V gene's germline CDR1 is ENHRY and CDR2 SYGVKD. Here the CDR3 DNA reads TGTGCCATCAGTCAGGACAGGGGGCCCGAGACCCAGTACTTC. Its protein is CAISQDRGPETQYF.

The chain is built from TRBV6-5 and TRBJ2-1; no definite D call. CDR1 is MNHEY, CDR2 SVGAGI, per germline. Trimming removed 3 bases from V and 10 bases from J, with 13 bases in between. The CDR3 runs 13 residues. CDR3 loop: CASSYQNEVEQFF. CDR3 nucleotide sequence: TGTGCCAGCAGTTATCAAAACGAAGTCGAGCAGTTCTTC.

The J gene is TRBJ1-4, the V gene TRBV5-1; D is uncertain. Germline V gene data show CDR1 as SGHRS and CDR2 as YFSETQ. The CDR3 extends over 14 amino acids. V lost 0 bases to trimming and J lost 4 bases, with 7 bases between them. The CDR3 region has the DNA TGCGCCAGCAGCTTGGGGCAAGATAATGAAAAACTGTTTTTT. Translation gives CASSLGQDNEKLFF.

This sequence joins TRBV5-1 and TRBJ2-3, with D tentatively TRBD2 (7 bases). The CDR3 is 15 amino acids. From germline, CDR1 is SGHRS and CDR2 YFSETQ. V dropped 5 bases and J dropped 1 base, with 14 bases sitting between them. CDR3: CASRSAGAGTDTQYF. The DNA of the CDR3 is TGCGCCAGCAGGTCCGCGGGGGCGGGCACAGATACGCAGTATTTT.

This rearrangement joins TRBV29-1 to TRBJ2-4; 10 bases agree with TRBD1. Germline CDR1 and CDR2: SQVTM and ANQGSEA. CDR3 length: 13 residues. J gave up 8 bases and V 8 bases, and 9 bases lay outside the gene matches. CDR3 loop: CSSWDRGSYIQYF. In DNA, the CDR3 is TGCAGCTCTTGGGACAGGGGATCGTACATTCAGTACTTC.

This chain joins TRBV29-1 and TRBJ2-7; 7 positions match TRBD1. The CDR3 consists of 13 residues. Germline CDR1 is SQVTM and CDR2 is ANQGSEA. After removal of 5 bases from V and 2 bases from J, the junction contained 6 bases not matched to a gene. DNA for the CDR3: TGCAGCGTTACTCCGGGACAGACCTACGAGCAGTACTTC. It codes for CSVTPGQTYEQYF.

This chain uses TRBV5-6 with TRBJ1-1, with 10 bases aligning to TRBD1. Germline V lookup: CDR1 SGHDT, CDR2 YYEEEE. The V segment lost 4 bases and the J segment 7 bases; nucleotides outside the gene matches: 13. The CDR3 totals 16 residues. DNA for the CDR3: TGTGCCAGCAGCCCTTTGACGGGACAGGGGACATATGAAGCTTTCTTT. Protein: CASSPLTGQGTYEAFF.

Only one count was recorded for this clone. The gene calls are TRBV6-5 and TRBJ2-7, with D perhaps matching TRBD1 (6 bases). The length of the CDR3 is 14 residues. V was shortened by 6 bases and J by 1 base, with 13 bases between the two germline ends. Germline lookup yields CDR1 MNHEY and CDR2 SVGAGI. CDR3 nucleotides: TGTGCCAGCAGCCTCTCGGGACAATCCTACGAGCAGTACTTC. It specifies CASSLSGQSYEQYF.

The chain joins TRBV27 to TRBJ1-1; 9 bases align to TRBD1. J gave up 5 bases and V 7 bases, and 8 bases lay outside the gene matches. Per germline, CDR1 MNHEY and CDR2 SMNVEV (reference sequence). The CDR3 consists of 14 residues. Here the CDR3 DNA reads TGTGCCAGCAACCCGACAGGGGGAGGTACTGAAGCTTTCTTT. Its translation is CASNPTGGGTEAFF.

CDR3 protein: CASSLLQGTEAFF. The CDR3 DNA reads as TGTGCCAGCAGCTTATTACAGGGCACTGAAGCTTTCTTT. The chain carries TRBV7-9 and TRBJ1-1, with TRBD1 as a possible D gene (6 bases). The CDR3 length is 13 residues. The ends were cut back, 2 bases at V and 4 bases at J, with 8 bases in the middle. Per germline, CDR1 SEHNR and CDR2 FQNEAQ (reference sequence).

This clone was recorded only once. The rearrangement uses TRBV5-1 and TRBJ1-1; weak D call: TRBD1 (6 bases). V lost 0 bases to trimming and J lost 0 bases, with 9 bases between them. Germline CDR1 and CDR2: SGHRS and YFSETQ. This CDR3 has 15 residues. In DNA, the CDR3 is TGCGCCAGCAGCTTGGATGACAGGATGAACACTGAAGCTTTCTTT. Translating gives CASSLDDRMNTEAFF. The full variable domain, its missing parts supplied by reference TRBV5-1 and TRBJ1-1, is KAGVTQTPRYLIKTRGQQVTLSCSPISGHRSVSWYQQTPGQGLQFLFEYFSETQRNKGNFPGRFSGRQFSNSRSEMNVSTLELGDSALYLCASSLDDRMNTEAFFGQGTRLTVV.